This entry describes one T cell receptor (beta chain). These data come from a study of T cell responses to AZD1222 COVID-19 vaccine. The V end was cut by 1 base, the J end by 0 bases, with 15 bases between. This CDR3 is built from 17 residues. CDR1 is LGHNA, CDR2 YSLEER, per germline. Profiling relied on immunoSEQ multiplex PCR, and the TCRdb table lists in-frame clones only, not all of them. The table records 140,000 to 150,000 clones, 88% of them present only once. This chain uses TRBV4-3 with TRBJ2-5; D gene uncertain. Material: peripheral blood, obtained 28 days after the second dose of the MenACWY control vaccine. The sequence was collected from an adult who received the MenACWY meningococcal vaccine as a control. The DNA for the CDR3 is TGCGCCAGCAGCCAAGCCGTCGGCGGATCGTACCAAGAGACCCAGTACTTC. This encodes CASSQAVGGSYQETQYF.